The 21 T cell receptor beta chains below were found in one sample sequenced in a study of identical twins. TCRdb processed the 5' RACE reads anew with MiXCR; each CDR3 protein has one entry. The data hold some 1,700,000 distinct CDR3 sequences, with less than 40% observed a single time. The sequenced material came from cord blood. The receptor source for this set is a newborn girl in good health.

The rearrangement links TRBV28 to TRBJ1-2; 8 bases are a match to TRBD1. Germline assignment: CDR1 MDHEN and CDR2 SYDVKM. V was clipped by 5 bases and J by 8 bases; unmatched bases: 10. CDR3 length: 14 amino acids. CDR3 DNA: TGTGCCAGCAGTCGACAGGGGCGAGTGGGGGGCTACACCTTC. Amino acids: CASSRQGRVGGYTF.

This clonotype was detected only a few times. The V call is TRBV10-3, the J call TRBJ2-4; D is unresolved. The CDR3 loop spans 11 amino acids. From germline, CDR1 is ENHRY and CDR2 SYGVKD. The V end lost 8 bases, the J end lost 15 bases, and 17 bases lay between the germline ends. CDR3 nucleotides: TGTGCCATCCGGGCAATGGACCTCACGTACTTC. Translation: CAIRAMDLTYF.

The J gene is TRBJ2-7, the V gene TRBV4-1, with unresolved D. V was shortened by 4 bases and J by 0 bases, with 13 bases between the two germline ends. Germline CDR1 reads MGHRA; CDR2 reads YSYEKL. The CDR3 contains 15 residues. The DNA of the CDR3 is TGCGCCAGCAGCCGGAATCCGGGCAGCTCCTACGAGCAGTACTTC. It is translated as CASSRNPGSSYEQYF.

This clonotype was seen more than once but under ten times. The chain has TRBV29-1 and TRBJ2-3, with 9 nucleotides matching TRBD2. The CDR3 loop spans 17 amino acids. The V gene's germline CDR1 is SQVTM and CDR2 ANQGSEA. Trimming at V came to 8 bases and at J to 0 bases, leaving 15 bases not matched to a gene. This CDR3 is CSTESRLAARSTDTQYF. In DNA form, the CDR3 reads TGCAGCACCGAGTCCCGACTAGCGGCTCGAAGCACAGATACGCAGTATTTT.

The CDR3 DNA reads as TGTGCCTGGAGTTGGGGTCCAGGGACTCTAGCCAAAAACATTCAGTACTTC. This translates into CAWSWGPGTLAKNIQYF. The J gene is TRBJ2-4, the V gene TRBV30; D might be TRBD2 (6 bases). Between the trimmed V and J ends, which lost 2 bases and 0 bases, there was a span of 17 bases. The CDR3 sequence is 17 residues long. Germline-derived CDR1 and CDR2 are GTSNPN and SVGIG (reference sequence).

On this clonotype: A junction boundary mismatches the germline segment, possibly from a read error. The chain uses TRBV6-5 and TRBJ1-2; TRBD1 is a possible D gene (5 bases). Looked up from germline, CDR1 is MNHEY and CDR2 is SVGAGI. This CDR3 spans 12 amino acids. The CDR3 sequence: CASSRGHYGHTF. The CDR3 DNA reads as TGTGCCAGCAGCCGGGGCCACTATGGCCACACCTTC.

A single count supports this clonotype. This could be a read error, since a much larger clone is one nucleotide away. CDR3: CASSQAGTSGINEQYF. CDR3 DNA sequence: TGCGCCAGCAGCCAAGCTGGGACTAGCGGGATCAATGAGCAGTACTTC. V gene TRBV4-1 combines with J gene TRBJ2-5, with 13 bases that match TRBD2. The CDR3 consists of 16 residues. Germline CDR1 and CDR2: MGHRA and YSYEKL. J lost 11 bases, V lost 1 base, and 10 bases had no gene match.

J is TRBJ2-6 and V is TRBV5-1; 7 bases line up with TRBD1. Trimming at V came to 4 bases and at J to 0 bases, leaving 13 bases not matched to a gene. The CDR3 covers 19 residues. Germline V lookup: CDR1 SGHRS, CDR2 YFSETQ. CDR3 sequence reads: CASSRSRQGEYSGANVLTF. In nucleotides, the CDR3 is TGCGCCAGCAGCAGATCCCGACAGGGCGAATACTCTGGGGCCAACGTCCTGACTTTC.

This chain joins TRBV5-1 and TRBJ1-2; TRBD1 agrees at 7 bases. CDR3 length equals 14 residues. V was pared by 0 bases and J by 7 bases, with 6 bases of the junction left unmatched. CDR1 is SGHRS, CDR2 YFSETQ, per germline. The CDR3 nucleotides are TGCGCCAGCAGCTTGGATTGGCAGGGGGGTGGCTACACCTTC. It specifies CASSLDWQGGGYTF.

The rearrangement uses TRBV12-3 or TRBV12-4 and TRBJ2-1, with 10 bases matching TRBD2. The CDR3 covers 15 residues. The ends lost 3 bases at V and 6 bases at J; junction bases unmatched: 5. CDR3 protein: CASSFPASGSNEQFF. The CDR3 nucleotides read TGTGCCAGCAGTTTTCCGGCTAGCGGGAGCAATGAGCAGTTCTTC.

In this sample, this clonotype turned up a few times. The chain recombines TRBV7-9 with TRBJ1-4; a possible D gene is TRBD1 (6 bases). V lost 2 bases and J 15 bases, leaving 13 bases between the germline ends. The CDR3 has 12 residues. Germline V gene lookup returns CDR1 SEHNR and CDR2 FQNEAQ (reference sequence). The CDR3 sequence is CASSLYDRRVFF. The CDR3 bases are TGTGCCAGCAGCTTATACGACAGGAGGGTGTTTTTT.

CDR3 loop: CSARDEGMNTEAFF. The CDR3 DNA reads TGCAGTGCTAGAGATGAGGGGATGAACACTGAAGCTTTCTTT. This chain joins TRBV20-1 and TRBJ1-1, with D tentatively TRBD1 (5 bases). CDR3 length equals 14 residues. V lost 0 bases to trimming and J lost 0 bases, with 8 bases between them. Germline-derived CDR1 and CDR2 are DFQATT and SNEGSKA (reference sequence).

This clonotype came up a few times. V gene TRBV2 combines with J gene TRBJ1-4; 8 positions match TRBD1. V shed 2 bases, J shed 0 bases, and the junction held 8 bases outside the gene matches. CDR1 is SNHLY and CDR2 is FYNNEI in the germline V gene. This CDR3 comprises 18 residues. CDR3 bases: TGTGCCAGCAGTGAACCGAGACAGGGGTTCGCAACTAATGAAAAACTGTTTTTT. Its translation is CASSEPRQGFATNEKLFF.

On this clonotype: A read error may explain this, as a much larger clone is one base away. The chain has TRBV7-8 and TRBJ2-7, with D perhaps matching TRBD1 or TRBD2 (5 bases each). Per germline, CDR1 SGHVS and CDR2 FQNEAQ. V lost 5 bases, J lost 6 bases, and 14 bases lay in between. The CDR3 extends over 13 amino acids. The CDR3 is CASSTRGRSEQYF. CDR3 DNA: TGTGCCAGCAGCACTAGGGGAAGGAGCGAGCAGTACTTC.

This clonotype was recorded many times. The J gene is TRBJ2-7, the V gene TRBV6-5; 8 bases line up with TRBD2. Unmatched junction bases numbered 3, after V lost 8 bases and J lost 3 bases. The CDR3 is 12 amino acids. Germline lookup yields CDR1 MNHEY and CDR2 SVGAGI. CDR3 in amino acids: CASGTSLYEQYF. The CDR3 DNA reads as TGTGCCAGCGGGACTAGTCTCTACGAGCAGTACTTC.

Regarding this clonotype: A much larger clone lies a single base off, so this may be a read error. The chain recombines TRBV29-1 with TRBJ2-5; tentatively, D is TRBD2 (6 bases). V lost 1 base and J lost 4, with 13 bases in between. Germline CDR1 is SQVTM and CDR2 is ANQGSEA. The CDR3 sequence is 14 residues long. Here the CDR3 reads CSVEGPRLGETQYF. The CDR3 DNA follows: TGCAGCGTTGAAGGTCCGCGACTAGGAGAGACCCAGTACTTC. Based on the CDR3 plus reference TRBV29-1 and TRBJ2-5, the full variable domain is SAVISQKPSRDICQRGTSLTIQCQVDSQVTMMFWYRQQPGQSLTLIATANQGSEATYESGFVIDKFPISRPNLTFSTLTVSNMSPEDSSIYLCSVEGPRLGETQYFGPGTRLLVL.

The genes are TRBV3-1 and TRBJ2-7; D unclear. With 0 bases removed from V and 1 base from J, the gap between germline ends came to 7 bases. Germline-derived CDR1 and CDR2 are LGHDT and YNNKEL (reference sequence). The CDR3 is 14 amino acids. The CDR3 is CASSQDPESYEQYF. The CDR3 DNA reads TGTGCCAGCAGCCAAGATCCCGAATCCTACGAGCAGTACTTC.

This clonotype was picked up a small number of times. The chain employs TRBV2 and TRBJ2-1; D might be TRBD2 (6 bases). V was trimmed by 1 base and J by 4 bases, leaving 8 bases between them. CDR3 length: 14 amino acids. Germline V gives CDR1 SNHLY, CDR2 FYNNEI. The CDR3 protein is CASSEVGTYNEQFF. The DNA for the CDR3 is TGTGCCAGCAGTGAAGTCGGGACTTACAATGAGCAGTTCTTC.

This clonotype has just a few counts. V is TRBV12-5 and J is TRBJ2-3, with TRBD1 as a possible D gene (5 bases). V lost 2 bases and J 6 bases, leaving 9 bases between the germline ends. The germline V gene encodes CDR1 LGHNT and CDR2 FRNRAP. This CDR3 region has 13 residues. The CDR3 DNA reads TGTGCTAGTGGTTTGCATTACAGGGATACGCAGTATTTT. Amino acid sequence: CASGLHYRDTQYF.

This clonotype has a handful of counts. The V gene is TRBV28, the J gene TRBJ2-3; 8 bases fit TRBD1. Per germline, CDR1 MDHEN and CDR2 SYDVKM. The CDR3 has 15 amino acids. The V gene end was trimmed by 8 bases and the J gene end by 0 bases; junction bases not matched to a gene: 7. CDR3 coding DNA: TGTGCCAGCCGCCGGACAGGGAGGAGCACAGATACGCAGTATTTT. Protein sequence: CASRRTGRSTDTQYF.

This clonotype was seen ten or more times. The chain carries TRBV20-1 and TRBJ2-3, with TRBD2 identical over 13 bases. Germline V gives CDR1 DFQATT, CDR2 SNEGSKA (reference sequence). The V segment lost 6 bases and the J segment 4 bases; nucleotides outside the gene matches: 4. The CDR3 is made up of 14 amino acids. The CDR3 loop is CSASGLAGADTQYF. DNA of the CDR3: TGCAGTGCGAGCGGACTAGCGGGGGCAGATACGCAGTATTTT.